The subject of this entry is one TCR beta chain. The sample belongs to a study of technical replicates of blood from several donors. Measured with immunoSEQ multiplex PCR; TCRdb has only the in-frame clones, and not every one. This table holds some 75,000 clones, roughly 96% found once. V was clipped by 2 bases and J by 7 bases; unmatched bases: 9. CDR3 length equals 15 residues. Germline V gene sequence: CDR1 SGHTA, CDR2 FQGTGA. Source material: T cells isolated from PBMCs. The chain joins TRBV7-3 to TRBJ1-2, with 8 bases aligning to TRBD1. The receptor was derived from a human donor in good health. Here the CDR3 reads CASSLVGQGASGYTF. The CDR3 DNA reads as TGTGCCAGCAGCTTAGTAGGGCAGGGGGCATCTGGCTACACCTTC.